This T cell receptor (beta chain) was obtained from a study of blood T cells in healthy people across ages. Study-wide results and caveats: Researchers judged that diversity estimates from one million T cells fell short of true values.

Primers used in a second PCR of about 6 to 11 cycles were a sample-barcoded 5' primer and a J-beta primer mix. One entry per CDR3 protein results from TCRdb running MiXCR on the 5' RACE reads. The table includes 600,000 to 1,000,000 distinct CDR3 sequences, roughly 60% detected once. Comments on this clonotype: Antigen specificity is unknown.

V was shortened by 6 bases and J by 0 bases, with 13 bases between the two germline ends. The CDR3 spans 15 residues. Germline CDR1 and CDR2: MNHNY and SVGAGI (reference sequence). Donors each provided about 9.5 milliliters of peripheral blood. The receptor's source is a man aged 25-45 years in good health. The genes are TRBV6-6 and TRBJ2-3; the D gene is possibly TRBD2 (5 bases). The sample consisted of blood. The CDR3 is CASSGNDFSTDTQYF. The CDR3 DNA reads TGTGCCAGCAGCGGGAACGACTTTAGCACAGATACGCAGTATTTT.